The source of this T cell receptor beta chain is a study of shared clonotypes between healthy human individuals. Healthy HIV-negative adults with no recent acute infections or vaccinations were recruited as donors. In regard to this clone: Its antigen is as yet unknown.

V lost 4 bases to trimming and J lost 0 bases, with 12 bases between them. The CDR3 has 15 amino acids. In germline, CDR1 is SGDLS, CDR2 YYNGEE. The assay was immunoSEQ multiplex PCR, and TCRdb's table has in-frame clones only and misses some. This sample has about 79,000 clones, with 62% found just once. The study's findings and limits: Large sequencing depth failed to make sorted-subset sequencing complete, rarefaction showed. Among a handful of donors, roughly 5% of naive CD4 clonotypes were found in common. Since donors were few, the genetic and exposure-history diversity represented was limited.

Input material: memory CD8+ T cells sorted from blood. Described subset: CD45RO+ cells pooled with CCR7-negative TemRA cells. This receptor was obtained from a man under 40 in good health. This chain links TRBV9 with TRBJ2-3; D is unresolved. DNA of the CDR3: TGTGCCAGCAGCAGTGTACCTCCTAGCACAGATACGCAGTATTTT. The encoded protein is CASSSVPPSTDTQYF.